The 13 T cell receptor beta chains below all came from one sample that was sequenced in a study of blood T cell repertoires in COVID-19. Only in-frame clones appear in the TCRdb table, and some are missing; sequencing was by immunoSEQ multiplex PCR. The sample lists about 160,000 clones; roughly 89% were seen once. The sample consisted of peripheral blood. Source of these receptors: a woman between 55 and 75 years old who had recovered from COVID-19.

CDR3 region: CASSLEPTGGYEQYF. The CDR3 DNA is TGTGCCAGCAGCTTAGAACCGACAGGGGGCTACGAGCAGTACTTC. V is TRBV11-2 and J is TRBJ2-7; 9 bases are a match to TRBD1. The germline V gene has CDR1 SGHAT and CDR2 FQNNGV. Trimming cost V 0 bases and J 3 bases; bases outside gene matches: 3. The length of the CDR3 is 15 residues. The full variable domain, rest sourced from reference TRBV11-2 and TRBJ2-7, is EAGVAQSPRYKIIEKRQSVAFWCNPISGHATLYWYQQILGQGPKLLIQFQNNGVVDDSQLPKDRFSAERLKGVDSTLKIQPAKLEDSAVYLCASSLEPTGGYEQYFGPGTRLTVT.

The chain links TRBV11-2 to TRBJ2-3; D is unresolved. Germline values: CDR1 SGHAT, CDR2 FQNNGV. This CDR3 is 13 amino acids long. Trimming cost V 5 bases and J 4 bases, with 10 bases left between them. Here the CDR3 reads CASSTPPPDTQYF. Written as DNA, the CDR3 is TGTGCCAGCAGCACTCCCCCTCCAGATACGCAGTATTTT.

V usage is TRBV2 and J usage is TRBJ1-4; the D is unclear. Looked up from germline, CDR1 is SNHLY and CDR2 is FYNNEI. The CDR3 totals 14 residues. Trimming cost V 6 bases and J 0 bases, with 8 bases left between them. The CDR3 spells CASRGRATNEKLFF. The CDR3 DNA reads as TGTGCCAGCAGAGGGCGGGCAACTAATGAAAAACTGTTTTTT.

The J gene is TRBJ2-3, the V gene TRBV19; D is perhaps TRBD2 (6 bases). In germline, CDR1 is LNHDA, CDR2 SQIVND (reference sequence). The CDR3 has 16 amino acids. V was trimmed by 5 bases and J by 5 bases, leaving 20 bases between them. The CDR3 loop is CASSLNGGAAGDTQYF. CDR3 sequence (DNA): TGTGCCAGTAGTCTCAACGGAGGGGCGGCTGGAGATACGCAGTATTTT. The full variable domain, rest sourced from reference TRBV19 and TRBJ2-3, is DGGITQSPKYLFRKEGQNVTLSCEQNLNHDAMYWYRQDPGQGLRLIYYSQIVNDFQKGDIAEGYSVSREKKESFPLTVTSAQKNPTAFYLCASSLNGGAAGDTQYFGPGTRLTVL.

The V and J genes are TRBV4-3 and TRBJ2-1; D remains ambiguous. The CDR3 totals 15 residues. Deletions cut 0 bases from V and 6 bases from J, with 12 bases between. Germline assignment: CDR1 LGHNA and CDR2 YSLEER. DNA for the CDR3: TGCGCCAGCAGCCAAGAAACTCCGGCGGCCAATGAGCAGTTCTTC. Translation: CASSQETPAANEQFF.

The rearrangement joins TRBV28 to TRBJ2-1; no clear D. The CDR3 runs to 12 residues. V was trimmed by 1 base and J by 8 bases, leaving 6 bases between them. Per the germline V gene, CDR1 is MDHEN and CDR2 is SYDVKM. CDR3 sequence reads: CASSLSSDEQFF. Here the CDR3 DNA reads TGTGCCAGCAGTTTATCCTCCGATGAGCAGTTCTTC. The whole variable domain, filled in from reference TRBV28 and TRBJ2-1, reads DVKVTQSSRYLVKRTGEKVFLECVQDMDHENMFWYRQDPGLGLRLIYFSYDVKMKEKGDIPEGYSVSREKKERFSLILESASTNQTSMYLCASSLSSDEQFFGPGTRLTVL.

The chain recombines TRBV5-1 with TRBJ1-5; TRBD1 matches 10 bases. The V and J ends lost 3 bases and 4 bases, in that order; junction bases with no gene match: 4. The CDR3 consists of 15 residues. Germline CDR1 and CDR2: SGHRS and YFSETQ. CDR3 in amino acids: CASSSTGQGNQPQHF. CDR3 coding DNA: TGCGCCAGCAGCTCAACGGGACAGGGGAATCAGCCCCAGCATTTT.

This clone was counted a single time. The rearrangement links TRBV6-5 to TRBJ2-7; D may be TRBD1 (5 bases). This CDR3 comprises 13 residues. V was pared by 5 bases and J by 3 bases, with 11 bases between. Germline V gene data show CDR1 as MNHEY and CDR2 as SVGAGI. The CDR3 region has the DNA TGTGCCAGCAGTCAGGGCCCCTACTACGAGCAGTACTTC. This codes for CASSQGPYYEQYF.

This clone was recorded once. The V and J genes are TRBV7-6 and TRBJ1-6; 9 bases match TRBD1. The CDR3 sequence is 17 residues long. V lost 5 bases to trimming and J lost 8 bases; unmatched junction nucleotides: 13. Germline CDR1 reads SGHVS; CDR2 reads FNYEAQ. The CDR3 sequence: CASSQTHPGQGHSPLHF. The CDR3 DNA reads as TGTGCCAGCAGCCAAACACATCCGGGACAGGGTCATTCACCCCTCCACTTT.

This chain uses TRBV19 with TRBJ2-5; TRBD2 matches 8 bases. V gave up 3 bases and J gave up 8 bases; unmatched junction bases: 5. CDR3 length equals 13 residues. Germline V lookup: CDR1 LNHDA, CDR2 SQIVND (reference sequence). In nucleotides, the CDR3 is TGTGCCAGTAGTATCCAGGGGACTAGTACCCAGTACTTC. Translating gives CASSIQGTSTQYF. The variable domain in full, with the rest retrieved from reference TRBV19 and TRBJ2-5, is DGGITQSPKYLFRKEGQNVTLSCEQNLNHDAMYWYRQDPGQGLRLIYYSQIVNDFQKGDIAEGYSVSREKKESFPLTVTSAQKNPTAFYLCASSIQGTSTQYFGPGTRLLVL.

The chain links TRBV7-7 to TRBJ2-7; a weak D match, TRBD1 (5 bases). This CDR3 is built from 13 residues. Trimming took 4 bases from V and 7 from J, leaving 14 bases between them. Germline V gene data show CDR1 as SSHAT and CDR2 as FNYEAQ (reference sequence). The CDR3 reads CASSSNFDSEQYF. For the CDR3, the DNA is TGTGCCAGCAGCTCGAATTTTGACAGTGAGCAGTACTTC.

The rearrangement links TRBV9 to TRBJ2-7; 7 nucleotides match TRBD1. Germline values: CDR1 SGDLS, CDR2 YYNGEE. CDR3 length: 15 amino acids. V shed 2 bases, J shed 2 bases, and the junction held 7 bases outside the gene matches. The CDR3: CASSVVPGQTYEQYF. The CDR3 region has the DNA TGTGCCAGCAGCGTGGTCCCGGGACAGACCTACGAGCAGTACTTC.

In DNA form, the CDR3 reads TGTGCCAGCAGCCAGATCGTCGAGGGCACTGAAGCTTTCTTT. Amino acids: CASSQIVEGTEAFF. The chain couples TRBV9 to TRBJ1-1, with D uncertain. Trimming shortened V by 4 bases and J by 4 bases, and 14 bases separated the two germline ends. Germline V gene data show CDR1 as SGDLS and CDR2 as YYNGEE. There are 14 residues in the CDR3.